Following are 28 T cell receptor beta chains from one sample sequenced in a study of cytotoxic CD8 clonotypes in ibrutinib-treated CLL. Using immunoSEQ multiplex PCR, the repertoire was profiled, and TCRdb retains in-frame clones only, with some absent. The repertoire has approximately 67,000 clones, approximately 80% of them found once; the top ten carry around 7.7%. The sample here was PBMCs, taken at disease progression, from a patient treated with ibrutinib. These TCRs come from a human donor with chronic lymphocytic leukemia.

V gene TRBV4-1 combines with J gene TRBJ1-2; 7 bases map to TRBD1. The germline V gene encodes CDR1 MGHRA and CDR2 YSYEKL. The CDR3 sequence is 18 residues long. After removal of 6 bases from V and 2 bases from J, the junction contained 18 bases not matched to a gene. CDR3 sequence: CASSGPPGGGARNYGYTF. In nucleotides, the CDR3 is TGCGCCAGCAGTGGCCCGCCAGGAGGGGGCGCCCGGAACTATGGCTACACCTTC.

V is TRBV7-7 and J is TRBJ2-5, with TRBD2 as a possible D gene (6 bases). Germline CDR1 reads SSHAT; CDR2 reads FNYEAQ (reference sequence). V lost 5 bases, J lost 0 bases, and 10 bases lay in between. This CDR3 has 14 residues. The CDR3, as DNA: TGTGCCAGCAGCCCGCGGACTAACCAAGAGACCCAGTACTTC. Protein: CASSPRTNQETQYF. Variable domain in full (rest from reference TRBV7-7 and TRBJ2-5): GAGVSQSPRYKVTKRGQDVTLRCDPISSHATLYWYQQALGQGPEFLTYFNYEAQPDKSGLPSDRFSAERPEGSISTLTIQRTEQRDSAMYRCASSPRTNQETQYFGPGTRLLVL.

The chain recombines TRBV6-5 with TRBJ1-3, with a possible D match to TRBD1 (5 bases). Trimming cost V 2 bases and J 1 base, with 12 bases left between them. The CDR3 covers 16 residues. CDR1 is MNHEY and CDR2 is SVGAGI in the germline V gene. The CDR3 DNA follows: TGTGCCAGCAGTTACAAGGGGCCGTGGTCTGGAAACACCATATATTTT. The encoded protein is CASSYKGPWSGNTIYF.

The V call is TRBV5-4, the J call TRBJ2-3, with D hard to call. CDR3 length: 12 amino acids. Between the trimmed V and J ends, which lost 2 bases and 4 bases, there was a span of 5 bases. CDR1 and CDR2 (germline): SGHNT, YYREEE (reference sequence). As DNA, the CDR3 is TGTGCCAGCAGCTTTTTGGCAGATACGCAGTATTTT. This gives the protein CASSFLADTQYF.

This clone was seen only a few times. The genes are TRBV2 and TRBJ1-2; no definite D call. Germline-derived CDR1 and CDR2 are SNHLY and FYNNEI. The CDR3 has 13 amino acids. Deletions cut 3 bases from V and 4 bases from J, with 9 bases between. The CDR3 DNA follows: TGTGCCAGCAGTGATCGGCCTTTCTATGGCTACACCTTC. Translated, it gives CASSDRPFYGYTF. The full variable domain, rest sourced from reference TRBV2 and TRBJ1-2, is EPEVTQTPSHQVTQMGQEVILRCVPISNHLYFYWYRQILGQKVEFLVSFYNNEISEKSEIFDDQFSVERPDGSNFTLKIRSTKLEDSAMYFCASSDRPFYGYTFGSGTRLTVV.

This chain connects TRBV5-1 to TRBJ2-7; the match to TRBD2 covers 15 bases. The CDR3 length is 19 residues. Per germline, CDR1 SGHRS and CDR2 YFSETQ. V gave up 2 bases and J gave up 6 bases; unmatched junction bases: 15. The CDR3 nucleotides are TGCGCCAGCAGCTTTACCGGGACTAGCGGGGGGCCTCCCGCGGGCGAGCAGTACTTC. It yields the protein CASSFTGTSGGPPAGEQYF.

The V gene is TRBV15, the J gene TRBJ2-7; D gene uncertain. This CDR3 is 16 amino acids long. V was pared by 0 bases and J by 4 bases, with 16 bases between. Germline V CDR1 and CDR2: LNHNV, YYDKDF (reference sequence). The DNA for the CDR3 is TGTGCCACCAGCAGAGATGAAGGGAAAGAAGCGTACGAGCAGTACTTC. Translating gives CATSRDEGKEAYEQYF.

The chain joins TRBV7-9 to TRBJ2-1; D gene unclear. Trimming pared 4 bases from V and 6 bases from J, leaving 10 bases between. The CDR3 runs 13 residues. Germline CDR1 SEHNR, CDR2 FQNEAQ (reference sequence). The CDR3 sequence is CASSYGRANEQFF. Written as DNA, the CDR3 is TGTGCCAGCAGCTATGGTAGAGCCAATGAGCAGTTCTTC.

The table lists this clone with a few counts. The CDR3: CASSPHPHQPQHF. As DNA, the CDR3 is TGTGCCAGCAGCCCGCATCCTCATCAGCCCCAGCATTTT. This rearrangement joins TRBV11-2 to TRBJ1-5; no definite D call. CDR3 length equals 13 residues. CDR1 SGHAT and CDR2 FQNNGV come from the germline V gene. Between the trimmed V and J ends, which lost 5 bases and 5 bases, there was a span of 10 bases.

This clone was observed a few times. CDR3 nucleotide sequence: TGTGCCAGCAGCTTGAGGCAGGGTGAAAACATTCAGTACTTC. Protein sequence: CASSLRQGENIQYF. The rearrangement uses TRBV7-9 and TRBJ2-4, with D perhaps matching TRBD1 (5 bases). Trimming cost V 3 bases and J 5 bases, with 11 bases left between them. The V gene's germline CDR1 is SEHNR and CDR2 FQNEAQ (reference sequence). The CDR3 runs 14 residues.

The count of this clone is one. The chain links TRBV7-6 to TRBJ2-5; D ambiguous. The V end was cut by 1 base, the J end by 0 bases, with 6 bases between. This CDR3 comprises 14 residues. The germline gives CDR1 SGHVS, CDR2 FNYEAQ. The DNA of the CDR3 is TGTGCCAGCAGCTTAGTATCGAACCAAGAGACCCAGTACTTC. Protein sequence: CASSLVSNQETQYF.

The chain recombines TRBV5-1 with TRBJ2-7; 7 positions match TRBD2. V trimming: 3 bases; J trimming: 5 bases; junction bases outside the gene matches: 11. This CDR3 spans 15 amino acids. From germline, CDR1 is SGHRS and CDR2 YFSETQ. The CDR3 coding sequence is TGCGCCAGCAGCTCGGCTTTCAGGGAGGGCGACGAGCAGTACTTC. Protein sequence: CASSSAFREGDEQYF.

V is TRBV10-3 and J is TRBJ1-1; 8 bases fit TRBD1. V shed 6 bases and J 1 base; nucleotides not matched to a gene: 7. The CDR3 sequence is 15 residues long. CDR1 ENHRY and CDR2 SYGVKD come from the germline V gene. In DNA form, the CDR3 reads TGTGCCATCAGGACAGGGGTCGTGGGGAACACTGAAGCTTTCTTT. Protein: CAIRTGVVGNTEAFF.

The rearrangement joins TRBV30 to TRBJ1-4; no clear D. V dropped 1 base and J dropped 8 bases, with 8 bases sitting between them. This CDR3 has 12 amino acids. CDR1 is GTSNPN and CDR2 is SVGIG in the germline V gene (reference sequence). As DNA, the CDR3 is TGTGCCTGGAGTGCTTTAGGGGAAAAACTGTTTTTT. This codes for CAWSALGEKLFF.

This clone was observed a single time. This rearrangement joins TRBV6-5 to TRBJ1-2; no clear D. V shed 3 bases and J shed 0 bases, with 5 bases lying between them. CDR1 and CDR2 from the germline V gene are MNHEY and SVGAGI. CDR3 length: 13 amino acids. DNA for the CDR3: TGTGCCAGCAGTTATTGGGCTAACTATGGCTACACCTTC. Protein sequence: CASSYWANYGYTF.

This rearrangement joins TRBV6-6 to TRBJ2-6, with unresolved D. CDR3 size: 13 residues. The V end was cut by 4 bases, the J end by 5 bases, with 6 bases between. Germline V gene lookup returns CDR1 MNHNY and CDR2 SVGAGI (reference sequence). The CDR3, as DNA: TGTGCCAGCAGTTCCGCATGGGCCAACGTCCTGACTTTC. Translation gives CASSSAWANVLTF.

The chain uses TRBV18 and TRBJ2-4; D is possibly TRBD2 (5 bases). This CDR3 has 15 amino acids. Germline CDR1 reads KGHSH; CDR2 reads LQKENI. V was shortened by 0 bases and J by 2 bases, with 8 bases between the two germline ends. The CDR3, as DNA: TGTGCCAGCTCACCACCTTCGGGGTCCAAAAACATTCAGTACTTC. Its protein product is CASSPPSGSKNIQYF.

The chain carries TRBV4-1 and TRBJ2-3, with 14 positions matching TRBD2. Germline V gene sequence: CDR1 MGHRA, CDR2 YSYEKL. V lost 3 bases, J lost 4 bases, and 12 bases stayed unmatched. The CDR3 contains 19 residues. CDR3 protein: CASSHRLAGGLRAPDTQYF. CDR3 nucleotide sequence: TGCGCCAGCAGCCACCGACTAGCGGGGGGGCTTCGGGCCCCAGATACGCAGTATTTT.

CDR3 in amino acids: CAWSAGHSIETQYF. The DNA for the CDR3 is TGTGCCTGGAGTGCGGGGCACTCGATAGAGACCCAGTACTTC. V gene TRBV30 combines with J gene TRBJ2-5; D tentatively fits TRBD1 or TRBD2 (5 bases each). Germline V lookup: CDR1 GTSNPN, CDR2 SVGIG (reference sequence). V was trimmed by 1 base and J by 4 bases, leaving 13 bases between them. The CDR3 is 14 amino acids. Filled out from reference TRBV30 and TRBJ2-5, the complete variable domain reads SQTIHQWPATLVQPVGSPLSLECTVEGTSNPNLYWYRQAAGRGLQLLFYSVGIGQISSEVPQNLSASRPQDRQFILSSKKLLLSDSGFYLCAWSAGHSIETQYFGPGTRLLVL.

The genes are TRBV9 and TRBJ2-3, with a weak D call TRBD2 (6 bases). Germline assignment: CDR1 SGDLS and CDR2 YYNGEE. The CDR3 runs to 12 residues. Trimming stripped 7 bases from V and 8 bases from J, with 14 bases between. In DNA, the CDR3 is TGTGCCAGCGAAGGAATCGGGGGTACGCAGTATTTT. Translating gives CASEGIGGTQYF.

The CDR3 bases are TGCGCCAGCAGCCTGGGACTAGCGGGAGTATGGGAGCAGTACTTC. Translation gives CASSLGLAGVWEQYF. V and J are TRBV5-1 and TRBJ2-7; 14 positions agree with TRBD2. The V segment lost 4 bases and the J segment 7 bases; nucleotides outside the gene matches: 7. Germline values: CDR1 SGHRS, CDR2 YFSETQ. The CDR3 runs to 15 residues.

This chain uses TRBV14 with TRBJ2-4; no definite D call. This CDR3 region has 16 residues. Trimming left V 0 bases short and J 8 bases short, with 17 bases between. The germline V gene has CDR1 SGHDN and CDR2 FVKESK. This CDR3 reads CASSQDLRYGGDIQYF. The CDR3 bases are TGTGCCAGCAGCCAAGACCTGAGGTACGGTGGAGACATTCAGTACTTC.

The CDR3 is CASSLTGLSGYTF. The CDR3 region has the DNA TGTGCCAGCAGTTTGACAGGGTTGAGTGGCTACACCTTC. The rearrangement links TRBV27 to TRBJ1-2; 7 bases match TRBD1. The germline CDR1 and CDR2 sequences are MNHEY and SMNVEV (reference sequence). V was pared by 3 bases and J by 7 bases, with 5 bases of the junction left unmatched. There are 13 residues in the CDR3.

This clone appeared a few times. At the DNA level, this CDR3 is encoded by other sequences in the same sample as well. The chain joins TRBV30 to TRBJ2-5; D uncertain. CDR1 is GTSNPN and CDR2 is SVGIG in the germline V gene (reference sequence). This CDR3 has 12 residues. The ends were cut back, 0 bases at V and 5 bases at J, with 7 bases in the middle. The chain's CDR3 is CAWSVYGETQYF. The CDR3 nucleotides read TGTGCCTGGAGTGTATACGGGGAGACCCAGTACTTC.

The V call is TRBV19, the J call TRBJ2-6; TRBD1 agrees at 7 bases. From germline, CDR1 is LNHDA and CDR2 SQIVND (reference sequence). CDR3 length: 16 amino acids. Unmatched junction bases numbered 6, after V lost 5 bases and J lost 2 bases. The CDR3 protein is CASSSIDRAGANVLTF. The CDR3 nucleotides are TGTGCCAGTAGTTCCATCGACAGGGCTGGGGCCAACGTCCTGACTTTC.

This chain joins TRBV16 and TRBJ2-7, with D hard to call. Deletions cut 4 bases from V and 0 bases from J, with 4 bases between. The CDR3 is made up of 12 amino acids. Germline V gene lookup returns CDR1 KGHSY and CDR2 FQNENV. The CDR3: CASSLASYEQYF. Here the CDR3 DNA reads TGTGCCAGCAGCCTGGCCTCCTACGAGCAGTACTTC.

The J gene is TRBJ1-2, the V gene TRBV11-2; possibly TRBD1 for D (6 bases). Looked up from germline, CDR1 is SGHAT and CDR2 is FQNNGV. The V end was cut by 0 bases, the J end by 4 bases, with 9 bases between. The CDR3 is 14 residues long. The CDR3 loop reads CASSLDRGSYGYTF. As DNA, the CDR3 is TGTGCCAGCAGCTTAGACAGGGGCAGCTATGGCTACACCTTC.

The rearrangement uses TRBV5-4 and TRBJ2-7, with TRBD1 matching 9 bases. This CDR3 contains 15 residues. The V gene's germline CDR1 is SGHNT and CDR2 YYREEE (reference sequence). With V trimmed by 4 bases and J by 2 bases, 7 bases remained unmatched. The CDR3 DNA sequence: TGTGCCAGCAGCCCAAGGGACAGGGAGGCCTACGAGCAGTACTTC. This codes for CASSPRDREAYEQYF.